The 22 T cell receptor beta chains presented below share a single source sample, sequenced in a study of blood T cell repertoires in COVID-19. The table came from immunoSEQ multiplex PCR; TCRdb's copy has only in-frame clones and leaves some out. The data show approximately 220,000 clones, more than 70% seen once. The specimen sequenced was peripheral blood. The origin of the receptors is a woman between 50 and 59 years old with acute or convalescent COVID-19.

The chain couples TRBV12-2 to TRBJ2-5; the tabulated D call, TRBD1, remains unverified against the DNA. TRBV12-2 is labeled a pseudogene. The CDR3 is 19 residues long. CDR3: CAGHKPGQGARRWGETQYF. CDR3 coding DNA: TGTGCCGGACACAAACCGGGACAGGGGGCGCGGAGATGGGGGGAGACCCAGTACTTC.

The chain carries TRBV4-2 and TRBJ2-1; no reliable D call. The CDR3 is 12 amino acids. Germline V gives CDR1 LGHNA, CDR2 YNFKEQ. V lost 3 bases to trimming and J lost 7 bases, with 7 bases between them. CDR3 region: CASSQAGNEQFF. The DNA for the CDR3 is TGTGCCAGCAGCCAGGCCGGGAATGAGCAGTTCTTC.

The chain has TRBV24-1 and TRBJ2-2, with 9 nucleotides matching TRBD1. V dropped 4 bases and J dropped 8; count of bases not matched to a gene: 10. This CDR3 comprises 16 residues. CDR1 and CDR2 (germline): KGHDR, SFDVKD. For the CDR3, the DNA is TGTGCCACCAGTGACCCTATAACAGGGGGCTGGGGGGAGCTGTTTTTT. This translates into CATSDPITGGWGELFF.

V and J are TRBV5-5 and TRBJ2-3, with TRBD2 identical over 11 bases. The V gene's germline CDR1 is SGHKS and CDR2 YYEKEE (reference sequence). V lost 8 bases and J lost 2; bases outside the gene matches: 7. The CDR3 sequence is 15 residues long. CDR3: CASSGRAVDTDTQYF. Written as DNA, the CDR3 is TGTGCCAGTAGCGGGAGGGCCGTCGACACAGATACGCAGTATTTT.

The J gene is TRBJ2-4, the V gene TRBV12-3 or TRBV12-4, with D possibly TRBD1 on 5 matching bases. V lost 5 bases and J 5 bases, leaving 7 bases between the germline ends. The CDR3 loop spans 12 amino acids. The CDR3 sequence is CASSRRENIQYF. CDR3 nucleotides: TGTGCCAGCAGTCGCAGGGAAAACATTCAGTACTTC.

The chain uses TRBV15 and TRBJ2-1; tentative D call: TRBD2 (5 bases). Germline V gives CDR1 LNHNV, CDR2 YYDKDF (reference sequence). Between the trimmed V and J ends, which lost 0 bases and 2 bases, there was a span of 11 bases. This CDR3 comprises 16 residues. The CDR3 coding sequence is TGTGCCACCAGCAGAGATAGGAGGCCCCCCTACAATGAGCAGTTCTTC. It codes for CATSRDRRPPYNEQFF.

V gene TRBV5-1 combines with J gene TRBJ2-7; D not certain. CDR3 size: 13 residues. Germline values: CDR1 SGHRS, CDR2 YFSETQ. Trimming removed 1 base from V and 3 bases from J, with 8 bases in between. The CDR3 nucleotides read TGCGCCAGCAGCTTGCAACAGCACTACGAGCAGTACTTC. This codes for CASSLQQHYEQYF.

This sequence joins TRBV7-2 and TRBJ2-7, with unresolved D. Between the trimmed V and J ends, which lost 5 bases and 0 bases, there was a span of 14 bases. The germline V gene encodes CDR1 SGHTA and CDR2 FQGNSA. The CDR3 consists of 15 residues. CDR3 region: CASSETPISSYEQYF. Written as DNA, the CDR3 is TGTGCCAGCAGCGAGACACCTATCAGCTCCTACGAGCAGTACTTC.

The genes are TRBV6-5 and TRBJ1-5, with a possible D match to TRBD1 (5 bases). The CDR3 contains 13 residues. Per germline, CDR1 MNHEY and CDR2 SVGAGI. V lost 4 bases, J lost 6 bases, and 10 bases lay in between. The CDR3 DNA is TGTGCCAGCAGTTCGAGTAGGGGTCAGCCCCAGCATTTT. Amino acids: CASSSSRGQPQHF.

Here the CDR3 DNA reads TGTGCCAGCAGCGACCGTGGGGGGGACTCCTACGAGCAGTACTTC. It specifies CASSDRGGDSYEQYF. V gene TRBV5-4 combines with J gene TRBJ2-7; 7 bases map to TRBD2. The CDR3 sequence is 15 residues long. V gave up 4 bases and J gave up 0 bases; unmatched junction bases: 7. Per germline, CDR1 SGHNT and CDR2 YYREEE (reference sequence).

The chain couples TRBV6-1 to TRBJ2-3; D ambiguous. CDR3 length: 13 amino acids. Germline CDR1 MNHNS, CDR2 SASEGT. V was trimmed by 3 bases and J by 3 bases, leaving 7 bases between them. This CDR3 reads CASSDSLTDTQYF. The CDR3 DNA reads TGTGCCAGCAGTGATTCCCTTACAGATACGCAGTATTTT.

V usage is TRBV11-3 and J usage is TRBJ2-7, with TRBD2 identical over 9 bases. The CDR3 is 15 amino acids. Germline lookup yields CDR1 SGHNT and CDR2 YENEEA. With 4 bases clipped from V and 4 bases from J, the junction kept 8 bases outside the gene matches. CDR3 sequence: CASSSRASGKYEQYF. In nucleotides, the CDR3 is TGTGCCAGCAGCTCTCGGGCTAGCGGGAAATACGAGCAGTACTTC.

This chain connects TRBV7-9 to TRBJ1-2, with 7 bases matching TRBD1. Germline trimming cut 4 bases from V and 3 bases from J; bases unmatched to any gene: 5. Germline CDR1 and CDR2: SEHNR and FQNEAQ (reference sequence). The CDR3 contains 14 residues. The CDR3 is CASSSPQGDYGYTF. In DNA form, the CDR3 reads TGTGCCAGCAGCTCCCCCCAGGGGGACTATGGCTACACCTTC. Full variable domain (missing parts from reference TRBV7-9 and TRBJ1-2): DTGVSQNPRHKITKRGQNVTFRCDPISEHNRLYWYRQTLGQGPEFLTYFQNEAQLEKSRLLSDRFSAERPKGSFSTLEIQRTEQGDSAMYLCASSSPQGDYGYTFGSGTRLTVV.

The chain recombines TRBV5-5 with TRBJ1-5; TRBD1 aligns across 7 bases. The CDR3 sequence is 15 residues long. J gave up 0 bases and V 2 bases, and 2 bases lay outside the gene matches. Germline V CDR1 and CDR2: SGHKS, YYEKEE (reference sequence). CDR3 in DNA: TGTGCCAGCAGCTTACAGGGGCCTAGCAATCAGCCCCAGCATTTT. Its protein product is CASSLQGPSNQPQHF.

The rearrangement links TRBV24-1 to TRBJ2-1, with 12 positions matching TRBD2. The CDR3 spans 21 residues. The germline V gene encodes CDR1 KGHDR and CDR2 SFDVKD. The V gene end was trimmed by 4 bases and the J gene end by 2 bases; junction bases not matched to a gene: 17. The DNA for the CDR3 is TGTGCCACCAGTGACGACAACCATATGACTAGCGGGAGCCCTCCCTACAATGAGCAGTTCTTC. Translation gives CATSDDNHMTSGSPPYNEQFF.

A single count supports this clone. V is TRBV7-3 and J is TRBJ2-1; 10 bases fit TRBD2. V lost 3 bases to trimming and J lost 8 bases; unmatched junction nucleotides: 4. Germline loops: CDR1 SGHTA, CDR2 FQGTGA. The CDR3 has 14 amino acids. The CDR3 coding sequence is TGTGCCAGCAGCTTTAGCGGGAGGCATGATGAGCAGTTCTTC. Translated: CASSFSGRHDEQFF.

V usage is TRBV2 and J usage is TRBJ2-4, with 7 positions matching TRBD1. The ends lost 7 bases at V and 1 base at J; junction bases unmatched: 4. CDR3 length equals 14 residues. Germline V gene sequence: CDR1 SNHLY, CDR2 FYNNEI. For the CDR3, the DNA is TGTGCCAGCACGACGACAGGGGCCAAAAACATTCAGTACTTC. Translating it yields CASTTTGAKNIQYF.

The chain combines TRBV12-3 or TRBV12-4 with TRBJ1-1; no definite D call. The CDR3 spans 12 residues. V was trimmed by 1 base and J by 7 bases, leaving 7 bases between them. CDR3 bases: TGTGCCAGCAGTTTAGGGGCAGGTGAAGCTTTCTTT. Translated, it gives CASSLGAGEAFF.

The rearrangement uses TRBV7-3 and TRBJ2-3; D may be TRBD2 (6 bases). There are 14 residues in the CDR3. Germline V gene lookup returns CDR1 SGHTA and CDR2 FQGTGA. V was pared by 5 bases and J by 2 bases, with 11 bases between. The CDR3, as DNA: TGTGCCAGCAGCCATACTAGCTCCACAGATACGCAGTATTTT. This translates into CASSHTSSTDTQYF. Full variable domain (rest looked up from reference TRBV7-3 and TRBJ2-3): GAGVSQTPSNKVTEKGKYVELRCDPISGHTALYWYRQSLGQGPEFLIYFQGTGAADDSGLPNDRFFAVRPEGSVSTLKIQRTERGDSAVYLCASSHTSSTDTQYFGPGTRLTVL.

The gene calls are TRBV30 and TRBJ1-1; TRBD1 is a possible D gene (6 bases). Trimming shortened V by 8 bases and J by 4 bases, and 11 bases separated the two germline ends. CDR1 and CDR2 (germline): GTSNPN, SVGIG (reference sequence). CDR3 length: 11 residues. DNA of the CDR3: TGTGCCCTGCGGGGGGCCACTGAAGCTTTCTTT. It is translated as CALRGATEAFF.

The chain recombines TRBV9 with TRBJ1-5, with D maybe TRBD1 (6 bases). CDR3 length: 13 amino acids. Germline CDR1 is SGDLS and CDR2 is YYNGEE. V was clipped by 4 bases and J by 7 bases, with 12 bases between them. CDR3 nucleotide sequence: TGTGCCAGCAGCTCAGGGGTGGCACAGCCCCAGCATTTT. Protein sequence: CASSSGVAQPQHF.

This clone has a single count. The V and J genes are TRBV30 and TRBJ1-2; D gene ambiguous. Germline-derived CDR1 and CDR2 are GTSNPN and SVGIG (reference sequence). The CDR3 has 12 residues. V was cut by 0 bases and J by 7 bases, with 9 bases left in between. The CDR3 bases are TGTGCCTGGAGTGTGGGCAGCCTTGGCTACACCTTC. It is translated as CAWSVGSLGYTF.